This is a list of T cell receptor beta chains from one sample in a study of shared clonotypes between healthy human individuals. Sequencing was performed with immunoSEQ multiplex PCR; in TCRdb, only in-frame clones are kept and a portion is missing. The table has around 690,000 clones, about 90% seen once. Sequencing used memory CD8+ T cells from PBMCs. The receptors come from a young man in good health. Some clones in this sample may be carry-over from other donors' samples. The CDR3 runs from the conserved cysteine through the conserved F or W. Each record gives: D gene, J gene, clone size, CDR3 length, V gene, CDR3 protein, CDR3 DNA. D genes are given only for firm matches. Clone sizes are given selectively: once, few, many, or a class where the clone is expanded.

d_gene: NA
j_gene: TRBJ2-5
abundance: NA
len: 15
v_gene: TRBV19
CDR3aa: CASRHRRGTGETQYF
CDR3nt: TGTGCCAGTAGACATAGAAGGGGGACGGGTGAGACCCAGTACTTC

d_gene: NA
j_gene: TRBJ1-4
abundance: NA
len: 15
v_gene: TRBV9
CDR3aa: CASSVGMDSNEKLFF
CDR3nt: TGTGCCAGCAGCGTAGGGATGGACAGTAATGAAAAACTGTTTTTT

d_gene: NA
j_gene: TRBJ1-1
abundance: NA
len: 14
v_gene: TRBV5-5
CDR3aa: CASSSGGADTEAFF
CDR3nt: TGTGCCAGCAGCTCCGGGGGCGCGGACACTGAAGCTTTCTTT

d_gene: NA
j_gene: TRBJ1-2
abundance: NA
len: 11
v_gene: TRBV27
CDR3aa: CASTGGDGYTF
CDR3nt: TGTGCCAGCACGGGGGGCGATGGCTACACCTTC

d_gene: NA
j_gene: TRBJ2-1
abundance: NA
len: 15
v_gene: TRBV7-3
CDR3aa: CASSSGLGTRDEQFF
CDR3nt: TGTGCCAGCAGCTCAGGCCTCGGGACTCGGGATGAGCAGTTCTTC

d_gene: NA
j_gene: TRBJ1-2
abundance: NA
len: 18
v_gene: TRBV7-9
CDR3aa: CASSLAFKVTGPLYGYTF
CDR3nt: TGTGCCAGCAGCTTAGCTTTCAAAGTCACAGGGCCCCTCTATGGCTACACCTTC

d_gene: NA
j_gene: TRBJ1-2
abundance: few
len: 14
v_gene: TRBV16
CDR3aa: CASSPGGGGYGYTF
CDR3nt: TGTGCCAGCAGCCCCGGGGGAGGGGGCTATGGCTACACCTTC

d_gene: NA
j_gene: TRBJ2-5
abundance: NA
len: 15
v_gene: TRBV25-1
CDR3aa: CASSPTYGTGETQYF
CDR3nt: TGTGCCAGCAGCCCCACCTACGGTACAGGAGAGACCCAGTACTTC

d_gene: NA
j_gene: TRBJ2-3
abundance: NA
len: 18
v_gene: TRBV28
CDR3aa: CASSCPWGRGRFTDTQYF
CDR3nt: TGTGCCAGCAGTTGCCCTTGGGGTCGGGGACGTTTCACAGATACGCAGTATTTT

d_gene: NA
j_gene: TRBJ2-1
abundance: NA
len: 10
v_gene: TRBV28
CDR3aa: CASRGAQEFF
CDR3nt: TGTGCCAGCAGGGGAGCTCAGGAGTTCTTC

d_gene: TRBD2
j_gene: TRBJ2-1
abundance: NA
len: 16
v_gene: TRBV9
CDR3aa: CASSVTSGSSYNEQFF
CDR3nt: TGTGCCAGCAGCGTAACTAGCGGAAGCTCCTACAATGAGCAGTTCTTC

d_gene: NA
j_gene: TRBJ2-2
abundance: NA
len: 13
v_gene: TRBV2
CDR3aa: CASMYMGTGELFF
CDR3nt: TGTGCCAGCATGTACATGGGAACCGGGGAGCTGTTTTTT

d_gene: NA
j_gene: TRBJ1-2
abundance: NA
len: 15
v_gene: TRBV7-2
CDR3aa: CASSLALGGGLGYTF
CDR3nt: TGTGCCAGCAGCTTAGCGCTGGGAGGAGGGCTTGGCTACACCTTC

d_gene: TRBD1
j_gene: TRBJ1-2
abundance: once
len: 20
v_gene: TRBV27
CDR3aa: CASSHTTTGGARAPNYGYTF
CDR3nt: TGTGCCAGCAGCCATACGACGACAGGGGGCGCGAGGGCGCCTAACTATGGCTACACCTTC

d_gene: TRBD1
j_gene: TRBJ2-6
abundance: NA
len: 16
v_gene: TRBV12-5
CDR3aa: CASGSYRGSGANVLTF
CDR3nt: TGTGCTAGTGGTTCCTACAGGGGCTCTGGGGCCAACGTCCTGACTTTC

d_gene: NA
j_gene: TRBJ2-3
abundance: NA
len: 12
v_gene: TRBV7-9
CDR3aa: CASSLDLDTQYF
CDR3nt: TGTGCCAGCAGCTTAGATCTAGATACGCAGTATTTT

d_gene: NA
j_gene: TRBJ1-1
abundance: many
len: 14
v_gene: TRBV19
CDR3aa: CASRSTAMNTEAFF
CDR3nt: TGTGCCAGCAGATCGACAGCCATGAACACTGAAGCTTTCTTT

d_gene: NA
j_gene: TRBJ2-5
abundance: NA
len: 14
v_gene: TRBV7-8
CDR3aa: CASSRGQGQETQYF
CDR3nt: TGTGCCAGCAGCCGGGGGCAGGGGCAAGAGACCCAGTACTTC

d_gene: TRBD2
j_gene: TRBJ2-1
abundance: NA
len: 16
v_gene: TRBV7-9
CDR3aa: CASSRLAGSSYNEQFF
CDR3nt: TGTGCCAGCAGCCGACTAGCGGGCAGCTCCTACAATGAGCAGTTCTTC

d_gene: NA
j_gene: TRBJ2-7
abundance: NA
len: 14
v_gene: TRBV7-9
CDR3aa: CASSLSPAGGEQYF
CDR3nt: TGTGCCAGCAGCTTGAGCCCGGCGGGCGGTGAGCAGTACTTC

d_gene: NA
j_gene: TRBJ2-7
abundance: NA
len: 14
v_gene: TRBV7-2
CDR3aa: CASSPRDGNYEQYF
CDR3nt: TGTGCCAGCAGCCCGCGGGACGGAAACTACGAGCAGTACTTC

d_gene: TRBD2
j_gene: TRBJ2-3
abundance: NA
len: 14
v_gene: TRBV5-4
CDR3aa: CASSFWAGGDTQYF
CDR3nt: TGTGCCAGCAGCTTTTGGGCGGGGGGGGATACGCAGTATTTT

d_gene: TRBD1
j_gene: TRBJ2-7
abundance: NA
len: 15
v_gene: TRBV7-8
CDR3aa: CASSLAGQGSYEQYF
CDR3nt: TGTGCCAGCAGCTTAGCGGGACAGGGTTCCTACGAGCAGTACTTC

d_gene: NA
j_gene: TRBJ1-2
abundance: NA
len: 12
v_gene: TRBV7-9
CDR3aa: CASSSGTYGYTF
CDR3nt: TGTGCCAGCAGCTCTGGGACATACGGCTACACCTTC

d_gene: NA
j_gene: TRBJ1-5
abundance: NA
len: 17
v_gene: TRBV7-9
CDR3aa: CASSFFTRIYSNQPQHF
CDR3nt: TGTGCCAGCAGCTTTTTTACCAGAATTTATAGCAATCAGCCCCAGCATTTT

d_gene: NA
j_gene: TRBJ1-1
abundance: NA
len: 14
v_gene: TRBV27
CDR3aa: CASSFGGARTEAFF
CDR3nt: TGTGCCAGCAGTTTCGGGGGGGCGAGGACTGAAGCTTTCTTT

d_gene: NA
j_gene: TRBJ2-7
abundance: NA
len: 12
v_gene: TRBV30
CDR3aa: CAWRPLYYEQYF
CDR3nt: TGTGCCTGGAGGCCCCTCTACTACGAGCAGTACTTC

d_gene: NA
j_gene: TRBJ2-1
abundance: NA
len: 13
v_gene: TRBV5-4
CDR3aa: CASSLWGYNEQFF
CDR3nt: TGTGCCAGCAGCTTGTGGGGTTACAATGAGCAGTTCTTC

d_gene: TRBD2
j_gene: TRBJ2-1
abundance: NA
len: 16
v_gene: TRBV27
CDR3aa: CASSLLAGPAYNEQFF
CDR3nt: TGTGCCAGCAGTTTGCTAGCGGGGCCCGCCTACAATGAGCAGTTCTTC

d_gene: NA
j_gene: TRBJ1-5
abundance: NA
len: 14
v_gene: TRBV10-2
CDR3aa: CASSVGVYNQPQHF
CDR3nt: TGCGCCAGCAGTGTCGGGGTTTACAATCAGCCCCAGCATTTT